What follows is one T cell receptor (beta chain) and its context. This record comes from a study of blood T cell repertoires in COVID-19. This CDR3 has 14 amino acids. The germline V gene encodes CDR1 LNHDA and CDR2 SQIVND (reference sequence). The V gene lost 5 bases and the J gene lost 2 bases, with 12 bases spanning the gap. Authors' analysis steps: Amplified reference gene primers provided the basis for estimating nucleated cell counts. Here immunoSEQ multiplex PCR was the method, and the copy in TCRdb shows in-frame clones only, minus some. V and J calls and clone size are those listed in that table; D and trimming were worked out from the DNA. This table holds about 55,000 clones, 80% to 95% found once.

This TCR was sampled from a man aged 45-65 years with active COVID-19. The chain combines TRBV19 with TRBJ1-2, with D possibly matching TRBD1 (6 bases). Sequenced sample: peripheral blood. This CDR3 reads CASSPRGGNYGYTF. As DNA, the CDR3 is TGTGCCAGTAGTCCAAGGGGGGGGAACTATGGCTACACCTTC.